Below, 19 T cell receptor beta chains from the same sample are listed, as sequenced in a study of control samples from healthy donors and cancer patients. Libraries were prepared by immunoSEQ multiplex PCR; TCRdb keeps only in-frame clonotypes and omits some of them. The repertoire has around 120,000 clones, 88% of them found once; the top ten carry about 2.1%. Sequencing used blood. Receptors were obtained from a woman aged 70-85 years in good health.

The V and J genes are TRBV5-5 and TRBJ2-5, with D possibly being TRBD1 or TRBD2 (6 bases each). The V gene's germline CDR1 is SGHKS and CDR2 YYEKEE (reference sequence). The CDR3 has 13 residues. V lost 4 bases, J lost 5 bases, and 12 bases lay in between. CDR3 protein: CASSPRGVETQYF. CDR3 nucleotides: TGTGCCAGCAGCCCTAGGGGGGTTGAGACCCAGTACTTC.

This chain uses TRBV9 with TRBJ1-6, with a tentative D call TRBD1 (6 bases). Germline V gene sequence: CDR1 SGDLS, CDR2 YYNGEE. The CDR3 sequence is 12 residues long. V lost 7 bases, J lost 9 bases, and 11 bases lay in between. CDR3 region: CASGGMGSPLHF. As DNA, the CDR3 is TGTGCCAGCGGGGGCATGGGTTCACCCCTCCACTTT.

V and J are TRBV27 and TRBJ1-2; tentatively, D is TRBD1 (5 bases). CDR1 and CDR2 (germline): MNHEY, SMNVEV (reference sequence). The V end was cut by 2 bases, the J end by 5 bases, with 15 bases between. The CDR3 consists of 15 residues. CDR3 loop: CASSLVRAKGYGYTF. DNA of the CDR3: TGTGCCAGCAGTTTAGTCAGGGCAAAGGGATATGGCTACACCTTC.

J is TRBJ1-2 and V is TRBV3-1 (or the pseudogene TRBV3-2); possibly TRBD1 for D (6 bases). Germline V gene data show CDR1 as LGHDT and CDR2 as YNNKEL (reference sequence). Trimming stripped 1 base from V and 2 bases from J, with 11 bases between. The CDR3 contains 15 residues. The CDR3 loop is CASSQGGGNNYGYTF. CDR3 nucleotide sequence: TGTGCCAGCAGCCAAGGAGGGGGAAACAACTATGGCTACACCTTC.

J is TRBJ1-4 and V is TRBV19, with a tentative D call TRBD1 (5 bases). V lost 6 bases, J lost 0 bases, and 20 bases lay in between. The CDR3 runs 18 residues. The germline V gene encodes CDR1 LNHDA and CDR2 SQIVND (reference sequence). For the CDR3, the DNA is TGTGCCAGTAGGGTAATGGGGGAGGAAACCCCAACTAATGAAAAACTGTTTTTT. Protein product: CASRVMGEETPTNEKLFF.

The chain has TRBV7-3 and TRBJ2-3; no clear D gene. V was clipped by 2 bases and J by 0 bases, with 3 bases between them. In germline, CDR1 is SGHTA, CDR2 FQGTGA. The CDR3 spans 13 residues. CDR3 sequence reads: CASSLQSTDTQYF. The CDR3 bases are TGTGCCAGCAGCTTACAGAGCACAGATACGCAGTATTTT. The full variable domain, its missing parts supplied by reference TRBV7-3 and TRBJ2-3, is GAGVSQTPSNKVTEKGKYVELRCDPISGHTALYWYRQSLGQGPEFLIYFQGTGAADDSGLPNDRFFAVRPEGSVSTLKIQRTERGDSAVYLCASSLQSTDTQYFGPGTRLTVL.

V usage is TRBV4-3 and J usage is TRBJ1-1; 8 bases agree with TRBD1. The CDR3 totals 14 residues. Trimming took 4 bases from V and 1 from J; bases not matched to a gene: 2. Germline-derived CDR1 and CDR2 are LGHNA and YSLEER. CDR3 region: CASSPGQGNTEAFF. For the CDR3, the DNA is TGCGCCAGCAGCCCAGGACAGGGGAACACTGAAGCTTTCTTT.

This chain connects TRBV19 to TRBJ2-2; D is uncertain. V lost 6 bases and J lost 5, with 16 bases in between. The CDR3 runs 15 residues. Germline CDR1 is LNHDA and CDR2 is SQIVND (reference sequence). The CDR3, as DNA: TGTGCCAGTAGACTGGGTAGTGATATTACCGGGGAGCTGTTTTTT. Amino acid sequence: CASRLGSDITGELFF.

Of note for this clone: One end of the junction fails to match germline, which may point to a read error. This chain connects TRBV19 to TRBJ2-1, with TRBD1 as a possible D gene (5 bases). This CDR3 spans 15 amino acids. The germline CDR1 and CDR2 sequences are LNHDA and SQIVND (reference sequence). CDR3 sequence: CASSMARAGWNGQFF. The DNA for the CDR3 is TGTGCCAGTAGTATGGCCAGGGCCGGTTGGAATGGGCAGTTCTTC.

The genes are TRBV6-5 and TRBJ1-6; a possible D gene is TRBD1 (6 bases). Germline CDR1 is MNHEY and CDR2 is SVGAGI. This CDR3 has 13 residues. V lost 6 bases and J lost 9, with 12 bases in between. CDR3 DNA sequence: TGTGCCAGCAGGCGGACAGTATTTTCACCCCTCCACTTT. Protein: CASRRTVFSPLHF.

Notes on this clone: The same CDR3 is also encoded by other DNA sequences in this sample. The CDR3 sequence is CASSLGYGYTF. The CDR3 DNA sequence: TGTGCCAGCAGCCTAGGGTATGGCTACACCTTC. V gene TRBV12-3 or TRBV12-4 combines with J gene TRBJ1-2; D not certain. The CDR3 is 11 residues long. V lost 6 bases and J 5 bases, leaving 7 bases between the germline ends.

The chain employs TRBV7-9 and TRBJ2-2; tentatively, D is TRBD1 (5 bases). The germline CDR1 and CDR2 sequences are SEHNR and FQNEAQ (reference sequence). The CDR3 runs 16 residues. The ends were cut back, 1 base at V and 2 bases at J, with 11 bases in the middle. The CDR3, as DNA: TGTGCCAGCAGCTTAGGGGTCAGGGCCAACACCGGGGAGCTGTTTTTT. This translates into CASSLGVRANTGELFF. The whole variable domain, remainder taken from reference TRBV7-9 and TRBJ2-2, is DTGVSQNPRHKITKRGQNVTFRCDPISEHNRLYWYRQTLGQGPEFLTYFQNEAQLEKSRLLSDRFSAERPKGSFSTLEIQRTEQGDSAMYLCASSLGVRANTGELFFGEGSRLTVL.

This rearrangement joins TRBV9 to TRBJ2-7; 9 bases match TRBD1. The germline CDR1 and CDR2 sequences are SGDLS and YYNGEE. CDR3 length: 18 amino acids. The J segment lost 1 base and the V segment lost 3 bases, leaving 14 bases of the junction unmatched. For the CDR3, the DNA is TGTGCCAGCAGCGCCCTTGCGGGGGCCGGGACAGGGTCCTACGAGCAGTACTTC. Protein: CASSALAGAGTGSYEQYF. Looking up the rest from reference TRBV9 and TRBJ2-7 gives the full variable domain: DSGVTQTPKHLITATGQRVTLRCSPRSGDLSVYWYQQSLDQGLQFLIQYYNGEERAKGNILERFSAQQFPDLHSELNLSSLELGDSALYFCASSALAGAGTGSYEQYFGPGTRLTVT.

The rearrangement uses TRBV10-3 and TRBJ2-5; TRBD1 agrees at 8 bases. J gave up 5 bases and V 0 bases, and 5 bases lay outside the gene matches. Germline V gives CDR1 ENHRY, CDR2 SYGVKD. The CDR3 is 15 residues long. The CDR3 bases are TGTGCCATCAGTGAGTCGGGGACAGGAGGCGAGACCCAGTACTTC. Its protein product is CAISESGTGGETQYF.

The genes are TRBV11-2 and TRBJ2-3; D may be TRBD1 or TRBD2 (5 bases each). The V end lost 3 bases, the J end lost 1 base, and 5 bases lay between the germline ends. This CDR3 contains 13 residues. Germline V lookup: CDR1 SGHAT, CDR2 FQNNGV. CDR3 loop: CASSLGGTDTQYF. In DNA, the CDR3 is TGTGCCAGCAGCTTGGGGGGCACAGATACGCAGTATTTT.

The genes are TRBV29-1 and TRBJ2-5; 8 bases fit TRBD1. The CDR3 spans 14 residues. With V trimmed by 5 bases and J by 4 bases, 9 bases remained unmatched. CDR1 and CDR2 (germline): SQVTM, ANQGSEA. This CDR3 reads CSVRPDRGIETQYF. CDR3 nucleotides: TGCAGCGTTCGACCAGACAGGGGCATAGAGACCCAGTACTTC.

This chain connects TRBV5-1 to TRBJ2-2, with 8 bases aligning to TRBD2. Unmatched junction bases numbered 8, after V lost 0 bases and J lost 7 bases. This CDR3 spans 16 amino acids. Germline loops: CDR1 SGHRS, CDR2 YFSETQ. CDR3 region: CASSLESSGALGELFF. The CDR3, as DNA: TGCGCCAGCAGCTTGGAGAGTAGCGGGGCCCTCGGGGAGCTGTTTTTT.

This clone was seen just once. At one of its ends the junction is not consistent with the germline gene, which may arise from a read error. V usage is TRBV10-1 and J usage is TRBJ1-2, with D tentatively TRBD1 (6 bases). CDR3 length: 12 residues. CDR1 is WNHNN and CDR2 is SYGVQD in the germline V gene (reference sequence). The CDR3 here is CASSPFLQGLVF. Written as DNA, the CDR3 is TGCGCCAGCAGTCCCTTTCTACAGGGACTGGTGTTC.

J is TRBJ1-5 and V is TRBV18; 7 bases fit TRBD1. CDR1 and CDR2 from the germline V gene are KGHSH and LQKENI. CDR3 size: 18 residues. J gave up 1 base and V 1 base, and 10 bases lay outside the gene matches. CDR3 region: CASSPRESGQASNQPQHF. As DNA, the CDR3 is TGTGCCAGCTCACCACGCGAATCCGGACAGGCCAGCAATCAGCCCCAGCATTTT.